Listed below are T cell receptor beta chains from one sample, sequenced in a study of siplizumab effects on memory and regulatory T cells. Using immunoSEQ multiplex PCR, the repertoire was profiled, and TCRdb retains in-frame clones only, with some absent. The sample carries roughly 110,000 clones, 85% to 95% recorded once. The sequencing sample was made of non-Treg CD4+ T cells sorted from blood. The receptors derive from a human donor in good health. Each CDR3 is given with its conserved first and last residue. Each record gives: J gene, V gene, CDR3 protein.

TRBJ1-1	TRBV18	CASSSRTEPPAFF
TRBJ2-2	TRBV19	CASRPKLAGYTGELFF
TRBJ1-3	TRBV5-5	CASSPPGENTIYF
TRBJ2-5	TRBV7-7	CASSRTADQETQYF
TRBJ2-3	TRBV5-4	CASSVKAGPNTDTQYF
TRBJ2-7	TRBV11-2	CASSGGGTRVPYEQYF
TRBJ1-6	TRBV28	CASSWSGTADSPLHF
TRBJ1-6	TRBV2	CASNSNTGGYNSPLHF
TRBJ1-1	TRBV7-3	CASSLKEGSTEAFF
TRBJ1-2	TRBV6-5	CASSSKTGASGYTF